The 15 T cell receptor beta chains in this list originate from one sample, sequenced in a study of blood T cell repertoires in COVID-19. The table came from immunoSEQ multiplex PCR; TCRdb's copy has only in-frame clones and leaves some out. The sample comprises about 120,000 clones, less than 90% of which are singletons, and 2% to 2.5% rests with the top ten. Sequenced material: peripheral blood. The receptors derive from a man aged 25-40 years with acute or convalescent COVID-19.

J is TRBJ1-1 and V is TRBV19; 12 bases agree with TRBD1. The germline CDR1 and CDR2 sequences are LNHDA and SQIVND (reference sequence). CDR3 size: 14 residues. Trimming at V came to 3 bases and at J to 6 bases, leaving 2 bases not matched to a gene. CDR3 protein: CASSMGTGGAEAFF. CDR3 DNA sequence: TGTGCCAGTAGTATGGGGACAGGGGGCGCTGAAGCTTTCTTT.

The chain has TRBV4-1 and TRBJ1-1; weak D call: TRBD1 (5 bases). CDR3 length equals 15 residues. Trimming removed 0 bases from V and 10 bases from J, with 18 bases in between. Germline V gene data show CDR1 as MGHRA and CDR2 as YSYEKL. The CDR3 spells CASSQDDVLTDPAFF. The CDR3, as DNA: TGCGCCAGCAGCCAAGATGACGTTCTGACAGATCCAGCTTTCTTT.

This clone appeared once. The chain is built from TRBV11-2 and TRBJ1-2; D unresolved. V lost 2 bases and J lost 2, with 9 bases in between. CDR3 length: 14 residues. In germline, CDR1 is SGHAT, CDR2 FQNNGV. CDR3 protein: CASSLSSENYGYTF. The DNA for the CDR3 is TGTGCCAGCAGCTTATCCAGCGAGAACTATGGCTACACCTTC.

The V call is TRBV6-1, the J call TRBJ1-6; 8 positions agree with TRBD1. This CDR3 has 15 residues. Per the germline V gene, CDR1 is MNHNS and CDR2 is SASEGT. V dropped 2 bases and J dropped 10; count of bases not matched to a gene: 7. The CDR3 sequence is CASSENGQGSSPLHF. CDR3 sequence (DNA): TGTGCCAGCAGTGAAAACGGACAGGGATCCTCACCCCTCCACTTT.

In regard to this clone: One end of the junction varies from germline; a read error may be responsible. The rearrangement links TRBV10-1 to TRBJ2-2; 13 positions match TRBD2. The CDR3 loop spans 17 amino acids. Germline values: CDR1 WNHNN, CDR2 SYGVQD (reference sequence). CDR3 sequence: CASSRTSGGAGHRGAVF. DNA of the CDR3: TGCGCCAGCAGTCGAACTAGCGGGGGGGCCGGGCACCGGGGAGCTGTTTTT.

The V call is TRBV30, the J call TRBJ1-2; possible D gene TRBD1, 5 bases. V was trimmed by 1 base and J by 2 bases, leaving 5 bases between them. This CDR3 spans 12 amino acids. CDR1 and CDR2 (germline): GTSNPN, SVGIG (reference sequence). This CDR3 reads CAWSAGNYGYTF. CDR3 coding DNA: TGTGCCTGGAGTGCAGGGAACTATGGCTACACCTTC.

V gene TRBV6-5 combines with J gene TRBJ2-3; 8 nucleotides align to TRBD2. The CDR3 sequence is 15 residues long. CDR1 is MNHEY and CDR2 is SVGAGI in the germline V gene. Trimming cost V 1 base and J 2 bases; bases outside gene matches: 2. CDR3: CASSYLTSDTDTQYF. In DNA form, the CDR3 reads TGTGCCAGCAGTTACTTGACTAGCGACACAGATACGCAGTATTTT.

The chain combines TRBV6-5 with TRBJ1-5; TRBD1 matches at 7 bases. Germline CDR1 MNHEY, CDR2 SVGAGI. The CDR3 has 15 residues. The V segment lost 5 bases and the J segment 2 bases; nucleotides outside the gene matches: 6. The chain's CDR3 is CASSLLGTGNQPQHF. CDR3 nucleotide sequence: TGTGCCAGCAGTCTGCTCGGGACAGGCAATCAGCCCCAGCATTTT.

This chain links TRBV9 with TRBJ1-4; TRBD1 matches at 7 bases. After removal of 3 bases from V and 3 bases from J, the junction contained 5 bases not matched to a gene. Germline V gene sequence: CDR1 SGDLS, CDR2 YYNGEE. The CDR3 loop spans 15 amino acids. For the CDR3, the DNA is TGTGCCAGCAGCGAGGGGGACAGCTCTAATGAAAAACTGTTTTTT. Encoded protein: CASSEGDSSNEKLFF.

The rearrangement joins TRBV6-6 to TRBJ1-5; a weak D match, TRBD1 (5 bases). Per the germline V gene, CDR1 is MNHNY and CDR2 is SVGAGI (reference sequence). V dropped 4 bases and J dropped 6 bases, with 16 bases sitting between them. The CDR3 is 15 residues long. The CDR3 here is CASSFGQGVRQPQHF. As DNA, the CDR3 is TGTGCCAGCAGTTTCGGGCAGGGCGTGCGTCAGCCCCAGCATTTT.

V is TRBV9 and J is TRBJ2-3; 9 positions agree with TRBD2. This CDR3 is built from 15 residues. The J segment lost 4 bases and the V segment lost 3 bases, leaving 6 bases of the junction unmatched. Germline loops: CDR1 SGDLS, CDR2 YYNGEE. This chain's CDR3 is CASSASGIGADTQYF. The CDR3 bases are TGTGCCAGCAGCGCTAGCGGGATTGGTGCAGATACGCAGTATTTT.

The chain couples TRBV5-4 to TRBJ1-2; 10 nucleotides agree with TRBD1. From germline, CDR1 is SGHNT and CDR2 YYREEE (reference sequence). CDR3 length equals 17 residues. V shed 6 bases and J 2 bases; nucleotides not matched to a gene: 13. The CDR3 loop is CASNRGTGVGKNYGYTF. The DNA of the CDR3 is TGTGCCAGCAACCGGGGGACAGGGGTGGGAAAAAACTATGGCTACACCTTC.

CDR3 DNA sequence: TGTGCCAGCAGTGGCGGACAGTACAATGAGCAGTTCTTC. Amino acids: CASSGGQYNEQFF. The chain recombines TRBV6-2 or TRBV6-3 with TRBJ2-1; a weak D match, TRBD1 (6 bases). V was clipped by 5 bases and J by 4 bases, with 9 bases between them. The CDR3 totals 13 residues. CDR1 MNHEY and CDR2 SVGEGT come from the germline V gene.

The chain recombines TRBV5-6 with TRBJ1-3, with no clear D. CDR1 is SGHDT and CDR2 is YYEEEE in the germline V gene. The CDR3 totals 15 residues. The V end lost 0 bases, the J end lost 4 bases, and 11 bases lay between the germline ends. CDR3 sequence reads: CASSLDGRAGNTIYF. The CDR3 nucleotides are TGTGCCAGCAGCTTGGACGGGAGGGCAGGAAACACCATATATTTT.

The J gene is TRBJ2-1, the V gene TRBV11-1, with TRBD2 matching over 10 bases. The CDR3 runs to 16 residues. V was clipped by 6 bases and J by 9 bases; unmatched bases: 14. Germline CDR1 SGHAT, CDR2 FQDESV (reference sequence). The CDR3 is CASRQPGSGGAGEQFF. CDR3 coding DNA: TGTGCCAGCAGACAGCCTGGGAGCGGGGGGGCCGGTGAGCAGTTCTTC. The variable domain in full, completed from reference TRBV11-1 and TRBJ2-1, reads EAEVAQSPRYKITEKSQAVAFWCDPISGHATLYWYRQILGQGPELLVQFQDESVVDDSQLPKDRFSAERLKGVDSTLKIQPAELGDSAMYLCASRQPGSGGAGEQFFGPGTRLTVL.